This paragraph reports one T cell receptor beta chain. The data are from a study of cytomegalovirus exposure and HLA in healthy donors. Study summary: The roughly 700 first-cohort repertoires shared a platform with the 110 or so validation repertoires, as reported in a later analysis.

Profiled with immunoSEQ multiplex PCR; TCRdb holds only in-frame clones, not every one. The table lists about 120,000 clones, 88% of them singletons. From the 120-subject validation cohort, which was separate from the roughly 680-subject first cohort, the donors were drawn. Trimming took 3 bases from V and 6 from J, leaving 8 bases between them. The length of the CDR3 is 12 residues. Germline CDR1 and CDR2: SEHNR and FQNEAQ (reference sequence). This TCR derives from a woman aged 18 to 35 in good health and CMV-seropositive. This chain uses TRBV7-9 with TRBJ1-2, with D perhaps matching TRBD1 (6 bases). What was sequenced was PBMCs. DNA of the CDR3: TGTGCCAGCAGCTTCTACAGGGATGGCTACACCTTC. Translated: CASSFYRDGYTF. The variable domain in full, with the rest retrieved from reference TRBV7-9 and TRBJ1-2, is DTGVSQNPRHKITKRGQNVTFRCDPISEHNRLYWYRQTLGQGPEFLTYFQNEAQLEKSRLLSDRFSAERPKGSFSTLEIQRTEQGDSAMYLCASSFYRDGYTFGSGTRLTVV.